The following is a T cell receptor (beta chain) sequence with its context. This sample was included in a study of response to subunit inactivated influenza vaccine. TCRdb analysed the RT-PCR reads with MiXCR anew, one entry per CDR3 protein. The table shows about 520,000 distinct CDR3 sequences, with about 25% occurring only once. V was cut by 3 bases and J by 2 bases, with 8 bases left in between. The CDR3 sequence is 14 residues long. Germline V CDR1 and CDR2: KGHSH, LQKENI. This sequence joins TRBV18 and TRBJ2-4; D remains ambiguous. This material consisted of CD4+ T cells sorted from PBMCs, taken 5 days after vaccination. This receptor was identified in a man in his forties or fifties who received an inactivated influenza vaccine. CDR3 sequence reads: CASSPLTTKNIQYF. The CDR3 DNA reads TGTGCCAGCTCACCGTTAACTACCAAAAACATTCAGTACTTC.